Below are 21 T cell receptor beta chains sequenced from a single sample in a study of CD8 T cells in Susac syndrome. Random-hexamer reverse transcription was applied to roughly 0.5 to 1 ug RNA. TCRdb processed the immunoSEQ multiplex PCR reads anew with MiXCR; each CDR3 protein has one entry. This table holds under 200,000 distinct CDR3 sequences, under 95% found once. Sequenced sample: CD4+ T cells from PBMCs. Receptor source: a human donor in good health.

CDR3 DNA sequence: TGTGCCAGCACTTCAGCTTTCTTT. Residues: CASTSAFF. The chain combines TRBV6-1 with TRBJ1-1, with no clear D. CDR3 size: 8 residues. Trimming left V 7 bases short and J 10 bases short, with 4 bases between. The V gene's germline CDR1 is MNHNS and CDR2 SASEGT.

The chain carries TRBV12-3 or TRBV12-4 and TRBJ1-5; D possibly corresponds to TRBD1 (6 bases). V lost 6 bases, J lost 5 bases, and 11 bases lay in between. The CDR3 is 13 residues long. The CDR3 here is CASRGQPDQPQHF. The CDR3 DNA reads as TGTGCCAGCAGGGGACAACCGGATCAGCCCCAGCATTTT.

The J gene is TRBJ2-1, the V gene TRBV7-2; 9 bases are a match to TRBD2. The V segment lost 1 base and the J segment 14 bases; nucleotides outside the gene matches: 12. The CDR3 has 15 residues. Germline V CDR1 and CDR2: SGHTA, FQGNSA. The CDR3 DNA sequence: TGTGCCAGCAGCTTAGGATCTAGCGGGGTAACGAAGGAGTTCTTC. The encoded protein is CASSLGSSGVTKEFF.

The gene calls are TRBV28 and TRBJ2-6; D is perhaps TRBD2 (6 bases). Between the trimmed V and J ends, which lost 0 bases and 2 bases, there was a span of 8 bases. The germline CDR1 and CDR2 sequences are MDHEN and SYDVKM. The length of the CDR3 is 16 residues. DNA of the CDR3: TGTGCCAGCAGTTTATGGGGCGGGACTGGGGCCAACGTCCTGACTTTC. This codes for CASSLWGGTGANVLTF.

This sequence joins TRBV7-2 and TRBJ1-1; the D gene is possibly TRBD1 (5 bases). The CDR3 has 14 amino acids. V lost 0 bases and J 1 base, leaving 6 bases between the germline ends. Germline V gene lookup returns CDR1 SGHTA and CDR2 FQGNSA. CDR3 sequence reads: CASSLAGGNTEAFF. The CDR3 bases are TGTGCCAGCAGCTTAGCGGGGGGGAACACTGAAGCTTTCTTT.

The chain joins TRBV19 to TRBJ2-4; a weak D match, TRBD2 (5 bases). The V gene's germline CDR1 is LNHDA and CDR2 SQIVND (reference sequence). The V end was cut by 4 bases, the J end by 7 bases, with 8 bases between. This CDR3 contains 12 residues. In DNA form, the CDR3 reads TGTGCCAGTAGTACGGACTCTAACATTCAGTACTTC. Amino acid sequence: CASSTDSNIQYF. The complete variable domain, with remaining parts taken from reference TRBV19 and TRBJ2-4, reads DGGITQSPKYLFRKEGQNVTLSCEQNLNHDAMYWYRQDPGQGLRLIYYSQIVNDFQKGDIAEGYSVSREKKESFPLTVTSAQKNPTAFYLCASSTDSNIQYFGAGTRLSVL.

This sequence joins TRBV11-1 and TRBJ2-4; 10 nucleotides match TRBD1. This CDR3 spans 17 amino acids. Germline V gene sequence: CDR1 SGHAT, CDR2 FQDESV (reference sequence). The V gene end was trimmed by 3 bases and the J gene end by 3 bases; junction bases not matched to a gene: 8. This CDR3 reads CASSFSSGQGSKNIQYF. In DNA form, the CDR3 reads TGTGCCAGCAGCTTTTCCTCGGGACAGGGGAGCAAAAACATTCAGTACTTC.

This clonotype was seen a single time. The chain carries TRBV6-2 or TRBV6-3 and TRBJ2-1; TRBD1 matches at 9 bases. This CDR3 contains 15 residues. The germline gives CDR1 MNHEY, CDR2 SVGEGT. The V segment lost 5 bases and the J segment 4 bases; nucleotides outside the gene matches: 6. For the CDR3, the DNA is TGTGCCAGCAGTACACAGGGGGCCGGATACAATGAGCAGTTCTTC. Translating gives CASSTQGAGYNEQFF.

This clonotype was observed a single time. This rearrangement joins TRBV29-1 to TRBJ2-5, with unresolved D. This CDR3 contains 13 residues. Between the trimmed V and J ends, which lost 1 base and 3 bases, there was a span of 9 bases. Germline V CDR1 and CDR2: SQVTM, ANQGSEA. CDR3 loop: CSVEGRSKETQYF. The CDR3 nucleotides are TGCAGCGTTGAAGGTCGGAGTAAAGAGACCCAGTACTTC.

CDR3 bases: TGTGCCAGCAGCGCGGACGGGGGATCTAGCAATCAGCCCCAGCATTTT. It encodes CASSADGGSSNQPQHF. The chain links TRBV7-2 to TRBJ1-5; the D gene is possibly TRBD1 (5 bases). This CDR3 has 16 amino acids. From germline, CDR1 is SGHTA and CDR2 FQGNSA. Deletions cut 5 bases from V and 0 bases from J, with 14 bases between.

The rearrangement joins TRBV15 to TRBJ1-6; 11 nucleotides match TRBD1. Germline CDR1 LNHNV, CDR2 YYDKDF (reference sequence). The V and J ends lost 5 bases and 9 bases, in that order; junction bases with no gene match: 3. The CDR3 consists of 14 residues. The chain's CDR3 is CATSFGTGGSPLHF. CDR3 nucleotides: TGTGCCACCAGCTTCGGGACAGGGGGTTCACCCCTCCACTTT.

The chain carries TRBV5-4 and TRBJ2-2, with a weak D call TRBD2 (6 bases). The CDR3 has 14 amino acids. Germline V CDR1 and CDR2: SGHNT, YYREEE (reference sequence). V was shortened by 0 bases and J by 6 bases, with 9 bases between the two germline ends. The CDR3 DNA is TGTGCCAGCAGCTTGGGACTAGAAGCCGGGGAGCTGTTTTTT. It codes for CASSLGLEAGELFF.

This chain connects TRBV7-8 to TRBJ2-5, with a possible D match to TRBD1 (5 bases). Germline loops: CDR1 SGHVS, CDR2 FQNEAQ. Trimming removed 5 bases at V and 4 bases at J, with 14 bases between. The CDR3 is made up of 14 amino acids. This CDR3 is CASSPVQGRETQYF. The CDR3 DNA is TGTGCCAGCAGCCCAGTGCAGGGTCGAGAGACCCAGTACTTC.

The chain links TRBV2 to TRBJ2-7, with D possibly being TRBD1 or TRBD2 (7 bases each). V was trimmed by 7 bases and J by 4 bases, leaving 20 bases between them. The germline gives CDR1 SNHLY, CDR2 FYNNEI. CDR3 length equals 15 residues. CDR3 coding DNA: TGTGCCAGCATTCCTCCAGACAGGGAGGGATACGAGCAGTACTTC. It encodes CASIPPDREGYEQYF. Drawing the rest from reference TRBV2 and TRBJ2-7, the complete variable domain is EPEVTQTPSHQVTQMGQEVILRCVPISNHLYFYWYRQILGQKVEFLVSFYNNEISEKSEIFDDQFSVERPDGSNFTLKIRSTKLEDSAMYFCASIPPDREGYEQYFGPGTRLTVT.

The chain employs TRBV24-1 and TRBJ2-1, with 10 bases lining up with TRBD1. This CDR3 is 17 amino acids long. CDR1 KGHDR and CDR2 SFDVKD come from the germline V gene. V lost 0 bases to trimming and J lost 5 bases; unmatched junction nucleotides: 6. CDR3 amino acids: CATSDLGSGTGDNEQFF. In DNA form, the CDR3 reads TGTGCCACCAGTGATTTGGGGTCCGGGACAGGGGACAATGAGCAGTTCTTC.

This clonotype showed up just once. This rearrangement joins TRBV7-2 to TRBJ2-5; 9 bases match TRBD2. Per germline, CDR1 SGHTA and CDR2 FQGNSA. J gave up 0 bases and V 6 bases, and 11 bases lay outside the gene matches. This CDR3 comprises 17 residues. CDR3 in amino acids: CASRNPGQRGDQETQYF. The CDR3 DNA reads TGTGCCAGCAGGAATCCCGGACAGCGGGGGGACCAAGAGACCCAGTACTTC.

The table lists this clonotype with a count of one. V and J are TRBV28 and TRBJ2-3; TRBD2 matches 7 bases. The CDR3 sequence is 16 residues long. Germline values: CDR1 MDHEN, CDR2 SYDVKM. V trimming: 8 bases; J trimming: 1 base; junction bases outside the gene matches: 12. This CDR3 is CASLLGGSSGTDTQYF. CDR3 in DNA: TGTGCCAGCCTGCTCGGGGGGTCTTCCGGCACAGATACGCAGTATTTT.

J is TRBJ2-4 and V is TRBV28, with TRBD1 as a possible D gene (6 bases). V was clipped by 3 bases and J by 4 bases, with 13 bases between them. Germline CDR1 is MDHEN and CDR2 is SYDVKM. The CDR3 is 15 amino acids. The CDR3 loop reads CASSFGRQEKNIQYF. In nucleotides, the CDR3 is TGTGCCAGCAGTTTCGGTCGACAGGAAAAAAACATTCAGTACTTC.

This chain connects TRBV20-1 to TRBJ2-7, with 11 bases aligning to TRBD2. Trimming at V came to 6 bases and at J to 2 bases, leaving 12 bases not matched to a gene. The CDR3 spans 16 residues. Germline loops: CDR1 DFQATT, CDR2 SNEGSKA (reference sequence). The CDR3 loop reads CSADLSGGALTYEQYF. The CDR3 coding sequence is TGCAGTGCGGATCTTAGCGGGGGGGCCTTAACCTACGAGCAGTACTTC.

This clonotype was observed once. The chain uses TRBV6-6 and TRBJ2-7, with D perhaps TRBD1 (6 bases). CDR3 length: 14 residues. Germline CDR1 and CDR2: MNHNY and SVGAGI (reference sequence). Trimming took 2 bases from V and 0 from J, leaving 8 bases between them. CDR3: CASSYRDNSYEQYV. The CDR3 DNA reads as TGTGCCAGCAGTTACCGGGACAACTCCTACGAGCAGTACGTC.

This clonotype was detected only once. CDR3 region: CSVGSQGNTEAFF. The CDR3 DNA reads as TGCAGCGTTGGGAGCCAGGGGAACACTGAAGCTTTCTTT. The rearrangement links TRBV29-1 to TRBJ1-1; D is possibly TRBD1 (5 bases). Germline loops: CDR1 SQVTM, CDR2 ANQGSEA. The CDR3 consists of 13 residues. Between the trimmed V and J ends, which lost 4 bases and 1 base, there was a span of 10 bases.